These 11 T cell receptor beta chains were sequenced from one sample in a study of blood T cell repertoires in COVID-19. The repertoire was sequenced with immunoSEQ multiplex PCR; TCRdb's copy has only in-frame clones and lacks some. There are around 230,000 clones in the sample; 86% occur only once, and 2% to 2.5% lies in the top ten. Specimen: peripheral blood. Receptors were obtained from a man aged 30 to 39 who had recovered from COVID-19.

This clone is a singleton in its sample. Different DNA sequences within this sample yield the same CDR3. The genes are TRBV18 and TRBJ2-7, with TRBD2 matching over 7 bases. The V and J ends lost 3 bases and 4 bases, in that order; junction bases with no gene match: 6. This CDR3 has 14 amino acids. Germline CDR1 reads KGHSH; CDR2 reads LQKENI. The CDR3: CASSPGGGYYEQYF. The CDR3 coding sequence is TGTGCCAGCTCACCCGGCGGGGGATATTACGAGCAGTACTTC.

The chain couples TRBV6-5 to TRBJ1-5; no reliable D call. CDR3 length: 15 residues. CDR1 is MNHEY, CDR2 SVGAGI, per germline. V lost 4 bases and J lost 0, with 10 bases in between. The chain's CDR3 is CASSFSVNSNQPQHF. The CDR3 DNA is TGTGCCAGCAGTTTTTCAGTGAATAGCAATCAGCCCCAGCATTTT.

The J gene is TRBJ1-2, the V gene TRBV7-8; D gene unclear. This CDR3 region has 14 residues. Trimming took off 5 bases at V and 4 bases at J, with 14 bases between the two ends. Germline V gene sequence: CDR1 SGHVS, CDR2 FQNEAQ. CDR3 in DNA: TGTGCCAGCAGCCGAGGACTATTGGCCTATGGCTACACCTTC. This gives the protein CASSRGLLAYGYTF.

V is TRBV2 and J is TRBJ1-5; D ambiguous. Between the trimmed V and J ends, which lost 2 bases and 9 bases, there was a span of 8 bases. Germline V gene sequence: CDR1 SNHLY, CDR2 FYNNEI. The CDR3 is made up of 12 amino acids. The chain's CDR3 is CASSESGVPQHF. DNA for the CDR3: TGTGCCAGCAGTGAATCCGGGGTGCCCCAGCATTTT.

The chain has TRBV19 and TRBJ1-5; no clear D. V lost 3 bases and J lost 0, with 12 bases in between. Per germline, CDR1 LNHDA and CDR2 SQIVND (reference sequence). CDR3 length: 16 residues. This chain's CDR3 is CASSISTLYSNQPQHF. The CDR3 region has the DNA TGTGCCAGTAGTATCTCGACACTTTATAGCAATCAGCCCCAGCATTTT.

The V call is TRBV11-3, the J call TRBJ2-3; D is unclear. Germline V gene data show CDR1 as SGHNT and CDR2 as YENEEA. V gave up 2 bases and J gave up 0 bases, with 6 bases separating them. This CDR3 contains 14 residues. In DNA, the CDR3 is TGTGCCAGCAGCTTAAGTCGGAGCACAGATACGCAGTATTTT. Its protein is CASSLSRSTDTQYF. Full variable domain (missing parts from reference TRBV11-3 and TRBJ2-3): EAGVVQSPRYKIIEKKQPVAFWCNPISGHNTLYWYLQNLGQGPELLIRYENEEAVDDSQLPKDRFSAERLKGVDSTLKIQPAELGDSAVYLCASSLSRSTDTQYFGPGTRLTVL.

J is TRBJ1-1 and V is TRBV18; no reliable D call. Germline CDR1 is KGHSH and CDR2 is LQKENI. V lost 0 bases to trimming and J lost 6 bases, with 11 bases between them. The CDR3 is made up of 14 amino acids. The CDR3 spells CASSPPFRISEAFF. The CDR3 nucleotides are TGTGCCAGCTCACCACCGTTCAGGATCTCTGAAGCTTTCTTT.

The chain combines TRBV18 with TRBJ2-5; no clear D gene. Trimming pared 3 bases from V and 4 bases from J, leaving 6 bases between. Germline CDR1 and CDR2: KGHSH and LQKENI. The CDR3 contains 12 residues. This chain's CDR3 is CASSPLSETQYF. The CDR3, as DNA: TGTGCCAGCTCACCCCTATCAGAGACCCAGTACTTC.

The chain carries TRBV5-6 and TRBJ2-5, with TRBD2 as a possible D gene (5 bases). The germline gives CDR1 SGHDT, CDR2 YYEEEE. Trimming removed 0 bases at V and 0 bases at J, with 18 bases between. CDR3 size: 18 residues. The chain's CDR3 is CASSLARGGQLYQETQYF. In DNA, the CDR3 is TGTGCCAGCAGCTTGGCCCGGGGTGGTCAGCTTTACCAAGAGACCCAGTACTTC.

This sequence joins TRBV3-1 (or the pseudogene TRBV3-2) and TRBJ1-2; no reliable D call. Germline assignment: CDR1 LGHDT and CDR2 YNNKEL (reference sequence). Trimming left V 1 base short and J 8 bases short, with 17 bases between. The CDR3 contains 15 residues. CDR3 in DNA: TGTGCCAGCAGCCAAGCCCGGGGTAGTGGAGCCGGCTACACCTTC. Amino acids: CASSQARGSGAGYTF.

V and J are TRBV13 and TRBJ1-1; 7 bases are shared with TRBD1. V gave up 4 bases and J gave up 5 bases; unmatched junction bases: 4. The CDR3 is 13 amino acids. Germline values: CDR1 PRHDT, CDR2 FYEKMQ (reference sequence). CDR3 in amino acids: CASSSGTDTEAFF. The CDR3 DNA reads TGTGCCAGCAGCTCGGGGACAGATACTGAAGCTTTCTTT.